The 9 T cell receptor beta chains below all came from one sample that was sequenced in a study of vaccination and CD4 T cells after COVID-19. These receptors' targets are unknown. Sequencing of the DNA from cultured CD4+ T cells was carried out with the Oncomine TCR Beta short-read assay. TCRdb re-called the PCR reads with MiXCR, one entry per CDR3 protein. The sample lists about 25,000 distinct CDR3 sequences, 49% occurring once. As to treatment: approximately 11-day PBMC culture with coronavirus spike peptide pools or control peptides (ViraFEST assay). Sequencing used CD4+ T cells from blood, cultured in vitro. The receptors were gathered from a human donor who had recovered from COVID-19.

This chain links TRBV29-1 with TRBJ2-7, with 9 bases that match TRBD1. The CDR3 is made up of 14 amino acids. Germline V CDR1 and CDR2: SQVTM, ANQGSEA. Trimming removed 6 bases from V and 6 bases from J; junction bases left unmatched: 12. The DNA of the CDR3 is TGCAGCGTAGTCCGGGACAGGGTGTCCGGCGAGCAGTACTTC. It translates to CSVVRDRVSGEQYF.

The rearrangement links TRBV4-3 to TRBJ2-5, with 12 bases fitting TRBD2. Germline V gene sequence: CDR1 LGHNA, CDR2 YSLEER. The CDR3 consists of 15 residues. The junction had 6 bases not matched to a gene; V was cut back by 1 base and J by 9 bases. In nucleotides, the CDR3 is TGCGCCAGCAGCCAAGGTTGGACTAGCGGGGCACCCCAGTACTTC. This translates into CASSQGWTSGAPQYF.

The V call is TRBV28, the J call TRBJ2-7; TRBD2 might be the D (6 bases). Trimming shortened V by 2 bases and J by 3 bases, and 11 bases separated the two germline ends. Germline V CDR1 and CDR2: MDHEN, SYDVKM. The CDR3 is 14 residues long. The CDR3 loop reads CASSLRGTRYEQYF. For the CDR3, the DNA is TGTGCCAGCAGTTTACGGGGGACCCGCTACGAGCAGTACTTC. Filled out from reference TRBV28 and TRBJ2-7, the complete variable domain reads DVKVTQSSRYLVKRTGEKVFLECVQDMDHENMFWYRQDPGLGLRLIYFSYDVKMKEKGDIPEGYSVSREKKERFSLILESASTNQTSMYLCASSLRGTRYEQYFGPGTRLTVT.

The chain employs TRBV28 and TRBJ2-7; maybe TRBD1 (7 bases). This CDR3 is 15 amino acids long. The V end was cut by 4 bases, the J end by 6 bases, with 19 bases between. From germline, CDR1 is MDHEN and CDR2 SYDVKM. The CDR3 sequence: CASSSTDRRGGEQYF. CDR3 DNA sequence: TGTGCCAGCAGTTCGACGGACAGGAGGGGTGGCGAGCAGTACTTC.

This clonotype appeared a few times. The chain joins TRBV28 to TRBJ1-1; D unresolved. The CDR3 length is 16 residues. The germline V and J ends were trimmed by 5 bases and 4 bases, with 20 bases remaining between them. CDR1 and CDR2 from the germline V gene are MDHEN and SYDVKM. The CDR3 nucleotides are TGTGCCAGCAGTCCCCCTCGAGGAGGGCTCCTCACTGAAGCTTTCTTT. Translation gives CASSPPRGGLLTEAFF.

The chain employs TRBV20-1 and TRBJ2-2; D not resolved. The CDR3 totals 13 residues. Germline-derived CDR1 and CDR2 are DFQATT and SNEGSKA (reference sequence). The V and J ends lost 3 bases and 5 bases respectively, with 10 bases between them. The CDR3 loop is CSASMDGTGELFF. The CDR3 DNA reads TGCAGTGCTAGCATGGACGGGACCGGGGAGCTGTTTTTT.

V is TRBV28 and J is TRBJ2-7; 11 bases map to TRBD2. Trimming cost V 3 bases and J 0 bases; bases outside gene matches: 4. This CDR3 is built from 16 residues. Germline values: CDR1 MDHEN, CDR2 SYDVKM. CDR3: CASSLTLAGGSYEQYF. In nucleotides, the CDR3 is TGTGCCAGCAGTTTGACGCTAGCGGGAGGCTCCTACGAGCAGTACTTC.

The rearrangement joins TRBV5-1 to TRBJ1-6; D possibly corresponds to TRBD1 (5 bases). The V end lost 3 bases, the J end lost 9 bases, and 19 bases lay between the germline ends. From germline, CDR1 is SGHRS and CDR2 YFSETQ. This CDR3 is built from 16 residues. In DNA, the CDR3 is TGCGCCAGCAGCTACGATCGGCAGGGACGGAGTTCACCCCTCCACTTT. Residues: CASSYDRQGRSSPLHF.

The chain is built from TRBV27 and TRBJ2-7; 8 bases align to TRBD2. This CDR3 spans 16 amino acids. Germline V gene sequence: CDR1 MNHEY, CDR2 SMNVEV (reference sequence). V lost 3 bases, J lost 2 bases, and 9 bases stayed unmatched. The CDR3 DNA sequence: TGTGCCAGCAGTTTTTGGCACGGACTAGCCCCCTACGAGCAGTACTTC. Translated, it gives CASSFWHGLAPYEQYF.